Shown below are 30 T cell receptor beta chains from a single sample sequenced in a study of OX40 agonist ivuxolimab in advanced cancers. Library preparation was by the immunoSEQ multiplex PCR assay. Held by TCRdb, this immuneACCESS table contains in-frame sequences only and omits some clones. Under half of the omission traces to an unresolved V gene where checked; the cause of the rest is unknown. In all, the sample holds about 66,000 clones, and under 85% of those were seen once. Around 2.5% of the sample comes from the top ten. Sequenced material: CD4+ or CD8+ T cells sorted from blood, taken in a trial of the OX40 agonist ivuxolimab. Receptors originate from an adult with an advanced solid tumor such as melanoma, head and neck, liver or kidney cancer.

This sequence joins TRBV15 and TRBJ1-1; 8 bases are shared with TRBD1. Germline V gene data show CDR1 as LNHNV and CDR2 as YYDKDF (reference sequence). V was pared by 0 bases and J by 6 bases, with 6 bases of the junction left unmatched. The CDR3 is made up of 15 amino acids. CDR3 sequence (DNA): TGTGCCACCAGCAGAGACGTCCAGGGGGCAGCTGAAGCTTTCTTT. Protein sequence: CATSRDVQGAAEAFF.

DNA for the CDR3: TGTGCCACTGGGTGGGGTGAGCAGTACTTC. This translates into CATGWGEQYF. J is TRBJ2-7 and V is TRBV6-5; D is unresolved. Trimming took 10 bases from V and 7 from J, leaving 11 bases between them. The germline V gene encodes CDR1 MNHEY and CDR2 SVGAGI. The CDR3 length is 10 residues.

This chain uses TRBV28 with TRBJ1-2; a weak D match, TRBD1 (6 bases). V gave up 2 bases and J gave up 3 bases, with 13 bases separating them. The CDR3 has 15 amino acids. Germline V CDR1 and CDR2: MDHEN, SYDVKM. The DNA of the CDR3 is TGTGCCAGCAGTTTACCAACTGACAGGCACTATGGCTACACCTTC. Translated: CASSLPTDRHYGYTF.

CDR3 residues: CASSPRPNPQETQYF. The CDR3 coding sequence is TGTGCCAGCTCACCGCGACCGAATCCGCAAGAGACCCAGTACTTC. The chain links TRBV18 to TRBJ2-5; D is undetermined. Per germline, CDR1 KGHSH and CDR2 LQKENI. V was shortened by 3 bases and J by 2 bases, with 13 bases between the two germline ends. CDR3 length: 15 residues.

The rearrangement links TRBV19 to TRBJ1-1; TRBD1 is a possible D gene (5 bases). The CDR3 is 13 amino acids. Germline loops: CDR1 LNHDA, CDR2 SQIVND (reference sequence). Trimming cost V 5 bases and J 10 bases, with 17 bases left between them. This chain's CDR3 is CASSPGFVSGAFF. The CDR3 DNA reads as TGTGCCAGTAGTCCAGGGTTTGTGTCTGGAGCTTTCTTT.

The CDR3 sequence is CASSLNREAVYEQYF. In DNA, the CDR3 is TGTGCCAGCAGCTTAAACCGGGAGGCGGTCTACGAGCAGTACTTC. The chain carries TRBV7-2 and TRBJ2-7, with TRBD2 matching over 7 bases. CDR3 length: 15 residues. Germline-derived CDR1 and CDR2 are SGHTA and FQGNSA. V lost 2 bases, J lost 3 bases, and 7 bases stayed unmatched.

The chain recombines TRBV13 with TRBJ1-4; D call uncertain. This CDR3 is 15 amino acids long. V shed 3 bases and J shed 5 bases, with 13 bases lying between them. CDR1 and CDR2 (germline): PRHDT, FYEKMQ (reference sequence). CDR3 DNA: TGTGCCAGCAGCTTCAGGAGGGCCGCAAATGAAAAACTGTTTTTT. This encodes CASSFRRAANEKLFF.

The J gene is TRBJ2-7, the V gene TRBV28; 9 bases map to TRBD1. The V segment lost 6 bases and the J segment 3 bases; nucleotides outside the gene matches: 9. Germline V gene data show CDR1 as MDHEN and CDR2 as SYDVKM. The CDR3 extends over 15 amino acids. Here the CDR3 reads CASSPTGGRGYEQYF. DNA for the CDR3: TGTGCCAGCAGCCCGACAGGGGGGAGGGGCTACGAGCAGTACTTC. The variable domain in full, with the rest retrieved from reference TRBV28 and TRBJ2-7, is DVKVTQSSRYLVKRTGEKVFLECVQDMDHENMFWYRQDPGLGLRLIYFSYDVKMKEKGDIPEGYSVSREKKERFSLILESASTNQTSMYLCASSPTGGRGYEQYFGPGTRLTVT.

The genes are TRBV11-1 and TRBJ2-5; 9 bases map to TRBD1. Losses at the gene ends were 5 bases for V and 2 bases for J; bases not matched to a gene: 3. This CDR3 has 14 residues. CDR1 is SGHAT, CDR2 FQDESV, per germline (reference sequence). The CDR3 spells CASSRDRGQETQYF. DNA for the CDR3: TGTGCCAGCAGCCGAGACAGGGGGCAAGAGACCCAGTACTTC.

The chain carries TRBV7-3 and TRBJ2-3; TRBD2 matches at 10 bases. CDR3 size: 14 residues. Per the germline V gene, CDR1 is SGHTA and CDR2 is FQGTGA. J lost 6 bases, V lost 5 bases, and 5 bases had no gene match. The CDR3 DNA reads TGTGCCAGCAGCCCCGGGACTAGCGTCGATACGCAGTATTTT. This encodes CASSPGTSVDTQYF.

The chain is built from TRBV7-9 and TRBJ2-5; 9 bases are shared with TRBD1. Trimming at V came to 4 bases and at J to 4 bases, leaving 7 bases not matched to a gene. CDR1 and CDR2 (germline): SEHNR, FQNEAQ (reference sequence). This CDR3 has 15 residues. CDR3 loop: CASSSQGAQRETQYF. For the CDR3, the DNA is TGTGCCAGCAGCTCACAGGGGGCGCAGAGAGAGACCCAGTACTTC.

This rearrangement joins TRBV6-5 to TRBJ2-5; 12 bases are a match to TRBD1. CDR1 and CDR2 from the germline V gene are MNHEY and SVGAGI. The CDR3 is 15 amino acids. J lost 5 bases, V lost 1 base, and 2 bases had no gene match. The CDR3 DNA reads as TGTGCCAGCAGTTACTTGGGACAGGGGGCGGAGACCCAGTACTTC. Protein: CASSYLGQGAETQYF.

The rearrangement joins TRBV21-1 to TRBJ2-7; TRBD2 is taken as the D call from the table, unchecked against the DNA. TRBV21-1 is labeled a pseudogene. CDR3 size: 18 residues. This chain's CDR3 is CASSKRQTSKSTSYEQYF. The DNA of the CDR3 is TGTGCCAGCAGCAAAAGGCAGACTAGTAAAAGTACGTCCTACGAGCAGTACTTC.

This clone has more than one count but fewer than ten. The chain employs TRBV5-6 and TRBJ2-7; 8 bases are a match to TRBD1. V trimming: 4 bases; J trimming: 2 bases; junction bases outside the gene matches: 14. The CDR3 consists of 17 residues. The V gene's germline CDR1 is SGHDT and CDR2 YYEEEE. This CDR3 reads CASSGDHRDRRTYEQYF. CDR3 sequence (DNA): TGTGCCAGCAGCGGGGACCACCGGGACAGGAGAACCTACGAGCAGTACTTC.

The rearrangement links TRBV6-4 to TRBJ2-1; 8 positions agree with TRBD2. CDR3 length: 16 amino acids. Per germline, CDR1 MRHNA and CDR2 SNTAGT. The ends lost 5 bases at V and 0 bases at J; junction bases unmatched: 6. CDR3 sequence: CASSLLAGPSYNEQFF. The DNA for the CDR3 is TGTGCCAGCAGTCTTTTAGCGGGGCCCTCCTACAATGAGCAGTTCTTC.

The chain employs TRBV7-9 and TRBJ2-1; 9 positions match TRBD1. CDR1 is SEHNR and CDR2 is FQNEAQ in the germline V gene (reference sequence). The length of the CDR3 is 14 residues. V gave up 3 bases and J gave up 10 bases; unmatched junction bases: 7. The CDR3 here is CASSLGQGSLEQFF. The CDR3 coding sequence is TGTGCCAGCAGCTTGGGACAGGGTTCTTTAGAGCAGTTCTTC.

This sequence joins TRBV19 and TRBJ2-3; 10 bases are shared with TRBD1. V shed 4 bases, J shed 4 bases, and the junction held 5 bases outside the gene matches. The CDR3 consists of 15 residues. The germline CDR1 and CDR2 sequences are LNHDA and SQIVND (reference sequence). The CDR3 region has the DNA TGTGCCAGTAGTACCGGGACAGGGGCTTCAGATACGCAGTATTTT. Residues: CASSTGTGASDTQYF.

The V and J genes are TRBV6-5 and TRBJ2-7; the match to TRBD2 covers 7 bases. This CDR3 has 15 amino acids. The ends lost 0 bases at V and 6 bases at J; junction bases unmatched: 8. Germline CDR1 MNHEY, CDR2 SVGAGI. CDR3 bases: TGTGCCAGCAGTTACTCGACCCGGGGGGAGTCCGAGCAGTACTTC. This codes for CASSYSTRGESEQYF.

V gene TRBV6-4 combines with J gene TRBJ2-1, with 11 bases that match TRBD2. The CDR3 sequence is 15 residues long. The J segment lost 6 bases and the V segment lost 7 bases, leaving 8 bases of the junction unmatched. From germline, CDR1 is MRHNA and CDR2 SNTAGT. CDR3 in amino acids: CASNNPGLAANEQFF. In DNA, the CDR3 is TGTGCCAGCAACAACCCGGGACTAGCGGCCAATGAGCAGTTCTTC.

The V and J genes are TRBV28 and TRBJ2-7; a weak D match, TRBD1 (6 bases). Trimming left V 10 bases short and J 1 base short, with 14 bases between. Germline lookup yields CDR1 MDHEN and CDR2 SYDVKM. The CDR3 spans 13 residues. CDR3 nucleotide sequence: TGTGCCACCCTCATAGACAGGTCCTACGAGCAGTACTTC. Protein sequence: CATLIDRSYEQYF.

The chain joins TRBV11-3 to TRBJ2-7, with a weak D call TRBD1 (7 bases). The CDR3 has 15 amino acids. V dropped 0 bases and J dropped 3 bases, with 12 bases sitting between them. Germline CDR1 reads SGHNT; CDR2 reads YENEEA. The CDR3 spells CASSLEGGQIYEQYF. The CDR3 coding sequence is TGTGCCAGCAGCTTAGAGGGGGGACAGATCTACGAGCAGTACTTC.

This clone was counted only a few times. This rearrangement joins TRBV5-4 to TRBJ2-1; 7 nucleotides line up with TRBD2. The CDR3 totals 16 residues. V gave up 0 bases and J gave up 5 bases; unmatched junction bases: 8. CDR1 and CDR2 (germline): SGHNT, YYREEE (reference sequence). CDR3 protein: CASSLAQLATDNEQFF. CDR3 in DNA: TGTGCCAGCAGCTTGGCGCAACTAGCGACGGACAATGAGCAGTTCTTC.

The chain is built from TRBV7-2 and TRBJ2-3; D possibly corresponds to TRBD2 (6 bases). This CDR3 spans 15 amino acids. Germline V gene lookup returns CDR1 SGHTA and CDR2 FQGNSA. Between the trimmed V and J ends, which lost 5 bases and 0 bases, there was a span of 12 bases. CDR3: CASSTGTPSTDTQYF. The DNA for the CDR3 is TGTGCCAGCAGCACCGGGACTCCTAGCACAGATACGCAGTATTTT.

The gene calls are TRBV5-1 and TRBJ2-5, with 8 positions matching TRBD2. This CDR3 comprises 16 residues. V shed 0 bases and J 5 bases; nucleotides not matched to a gene: 9. Per the germline V gene, CDR1 is SGHRS and CDR2 is YFSETQ. CDR3 sequence reads: CASSLGSSGRLETQYF. CDR3 nucleotide sequence: TGCGCCAGCAGCTTGGGGTCTAGCGGGCGTTTGGAGACCCAGTACTTC. Full variable domain (outside the CDR3, taken from reference TRBV5-1 and TRBJ2-5): KAGVTQTPRYLIKTRGQQVTLSCSPISGHRSVSWYQQTPGQGLQFLFEYFSETQRNKGNFPGRFSGRQFSNSRSEMNVSTLELGDSALYLCASSLGSSGRLETQYFGPGTRLLVL.

The genes are TRBV14 and TRBJ1-6; a possible D gene is TRBD1 (6 bases). Trimming left V 4 bases short and J 5 bases short, with 9 bases between. Germline V gene sequence: CDR1 SGHDN, CDR2 FVKESK. The CDR3 has 14 residues. CDR3 region: CASSLYRDNSPLHF. The CDR3 coding sequence is TGTGCCAGCAGCCTTTACAGGGATAATTCACCCCTCCACTTT.

The rearrangement uses TRBV27 and TRBJ2-1; D remains ambiguous. The V gene lost 3 bases and the J gene lost 6 bases, with 6 bases spanning the gap. This CDR3 spans 12 amino acids. CDR1 is MNHEY, CDR2 SMNVEV, per germline (reference sequence). As DNA, the CDR3 is TGTGCCAGCAGTTTTAAAGGCAATGAGCAGTTCTTC. Its translation is CASSFKGNEQFF.

The chain combines TRBV29-1 with TRBJ1-4; the D is unclear. The CDR3 has 14 residues. Trimming removed 6 bases from V and 0 bases from J, with 11 bases in between. Per germline, CDR1 SQVTM and CDR2 ANQGSEA. The CDR3 DNA reads as TGCAGCGTCTATCAGGACGCAACTAATGAAAAACTGTTTTTT. Its protein is CSVYQDATNEKLFF.

The chain recombines TRBV7-3 with TRBJ2-7, with 8 bases fitting TRBD1. Germline V gene data show CDR1 as SGHTA and CDR2 as FQGTGA. V lost 4 bases to trimming and J lost 6 bases; unmatched junction nucleotides: 14. There are 16 residues in the CDR3. The CDR3 here is CASSSGQANLQGEQYF. In DNA form, the CDR3 reads TGTGCCAGCAGCTCGGGACAGGCCAACTTACAAGGCGAGCAGTACTTC.

The CDR3 is CASSLQGALGDEQFF. CDR3 coding DNA: TGTGCCAGCAGCTTACAGGGGGCGCTCGGCGATGAGCAGTTCTTC. The V and J genes are TRBV5-4 and TRBJ2-1; 9 bases are shared with TRBD1. With V trimmed by 2 bases and J by 8 bases, 8 bases remained unmatched. The CDR3 is 15 amino acids. Germline values: CDR1 SGHNT, CDR2 YYREEE (reference sequence).

This chain joins TRBV6-5 and TRBJ2-1, with D possibly matching TRBD2 (6 bases). The V and J ends lost 9 bases and 4 bases respectively, with 19 bases between them. Germline assignment: CDR1 MNHEY and CDR2 SVGAGI. There are 15 residues in the CDR3. CDR3 loop: CASRPPGLLYNEQFF. As DNA, the CDR3 is TGTGCCAGTAGACCACCGGGACTGCTATACAATGAGCAGTTCTTC.